Presented here are 10 T cell receptor beta chains from one specimen sequenced in a study of regulatory T cells in long-lasting Graves disease. Building the TCR beta libraries relied on iRepertoire HTBI primers, and CDR3 regions underwent Arm-PCR. TCRdb ran MiXCR on the multiplex PCR reads and lists one entry per CDR3 protein. Of about 470,000 distinct CDR3 sequences in the sample, less than 25% are singletons; the top ten hold roughly 8%. The time point denotes: persistent/refractory GD, antithyroid drugs over 5 years with positive TRAb. Researchers made the TCR library from RNA that was extracted from PBMCs. Sequenced material: peripheral blood mononuclear cells (PBMCs), taken when the disease was refractory, from a patient treated with antithyroid drugs. These receptors all come from a female donor with Graves disease.

This clonotype was recorded at least ten times. This rearrangement joins TRBV6-2 or TRBV6-3 to TRBJ1-1; 9 positions agree with TRBD1. CDR1 and CDR2 (germline): MNHEY, SVGEGT. The J segment lost 4 bases and the V segment lost 2 bases, leaving 8 bases of the junction unmatched. The CDR3 is 16 residues long. This chain's CDR3 is CASSYPRKTGGTEAFF. The DNA of the CDR3 is TGTGCCAGCAGTTACCCTAGGAAGACAGGGGGCACTGAAGCTTTCTTT.

This clonotype occurred once. The V gene is TRBV19, the J gene TRBJ2-2, with D tentatively TRBD1 (6 bases). Germline CDR1 LNHDA, CDR2 SQIVND (reference sequence). CDR3 length equals 12 residues. V lost 7 bases and J lost 6, with 9 bases in between. CDR3 sequence (DNA): TGTGCCAGTAATGAGGGGGCCGGGGAGCTGTTTTTT. Its protein is CASNEGAGELFF.

This clonotype was observed at least ten times. The chain links TRBV4-3 to TRBJ2-7, with D tentatively TRBD1 or TRBD2 (5 bases each). CDR1 is LGHNA, CDR2 YSLEER, per germline. The CDR3 runs 11 residues. Trimming removed 4 bases at V and 6 bases at J, with 7 bases between. The CDR3 loop is CASSRGSEQYF. The CDR3 nucleotides are TGCGCCAGCAGCCGGGGGAGCGAGCAGTACTTC.

On this clonotype itself: This may be a read error: a much more frequent sequence differs by one nucleotide. The CDR3: CASSLGSSSQETRYF. CDR3 nucleotide sequence: TGTGCCAGCAGTTTAGGGTCTAGTAGCCAAGAGACCCGGTACTTC. The chain employs TRBV7-2 and TRBJ2-5; D is undetermined. Germline V gives CDR1 SGHTA, CDR2 FQGNSA. The CDR3 is made up of 15 amino acids.

This clonotype has just a few counts. V usage is TRBV27 and J usage is TRBJ2-4, with no clear D. This CDR3 has 13 amino acids. Germline CDR1 is MNHEY and CDR2 is SMNVEV (reference sequence). V dropped 6 bases and J dropped 0 bases, with 6 bases sitting between them. The DNA for the CDR3 is TGTGCCAGCAGGTCCCTAGCCAAAAACATTCAGTACTTC. It yields the protein CASRSLAKNIQYF.

This clonotype was counted ten times or more. The chain uses TRBV6-4 and TRBJ2-5; maybe TRBD1 (6 bases). Germline V lookup: CDR1 MRHNA, CDR2 SNTAGT. The V and J ends lost 6 bases and 2 bases respectively, with 16 bases between them. CDR3 length: 15 residues. CDR3 protein: CASSSTGSGQETQYF. In DNA form, the CDR3 reads TGTGCCAGCAGCAGCACAGGGTCAGGTCAAGAGACCCAGTACTTC.

This clonotype was counted at least ten times. This chain's CDR3 is CASEAPLDGRNYGYTF. As DNA, the CDR3 is TGTGCCAGCGAGGCCCCTCTAGACGGAAGAAACTATGGCTACACCTTC. This chain connects TRBV2 to TRBJ1-2, with D unclear. The CDR3 length is 16 residues. Trimming pared 8 bases from V and 2 bases from J, leaving 21 bases between. Per germline, CDR1 SNHLY and CDR2 FYNNEI.

This rearrangement joins TRBV7-9 to TRBJ1-1, with TRBD1 matching over 7 bases. J gave up 8 bases and V 0 bases, and 6 bases lay outside the gene matches. This CDR3 is built from 14 residues. The germline V gene has CDR1 SEHNR and CDR2 FQNEAQ (reference sequence). The CDR3 loop is CASSLAQGGREAFF. CDR3 bases: TGTGCCAGCAGCTTAGCGCAGGGGGGGAGAGAAGCTTTCTTT.

This clonotype came up many times. The chain carries TRBV11-2 and TRBJ1-1; possibly TRBD1 for D (6 bases). V was clipped by 5 bases and J by 6 bases, with 13 bases between them. The CDR3 totals 13 residues. Per germline, CDR1 SGHAT and CDR2 FQNNGV. DNA for the CDR3: TGTGCCAGCAGCCGCAGGGGTTGGGCTGAAGCTTTCTTT. This translates into CASSRRGWAEAFF.

J is TRBJ2-7 and V is TRBV6-2 or TRBV6-3; 7 bases agree with TRBD1. This CDR3 is built from 12 residues. Looked up from germline, CDR1 is MNHEY and CDR2 is SVGEGT. With V trimmed by 8 bases and J by 3 bases, 4 bases remained unmatched. CDR3 sequence (DNA): TGTGCCAGCTGTAGACAGGGCTACGAGCAGTACTTC. Translated, it gives CASCRQGYEQYF.